This T cell receptor beta chain was sequenced in a study of metastatic and nonmetastatic thyroid tumors. Patients underwent thyroid surgery, and none had received any treatment before it. After removal of 7 bases from V and 4 bases from J, the junction contained 9 bases not matched to a gene. Germline V CDR1 and CDR2: SQVTM, ANQGSEA. The length of the CDR3 is 13 residues. The study's findings and limits: Benign nodules reportedly had significantly lower TCR beta diversity than malignant thyroid tumors in blood and tumor.

This clone came up many times. What it binds is not known. As handled by the study authors: Clinicopathological groups of papillary thyroid cancer showed CDR3 differences that were used to build a distant-metastasis classifier. With MiXCR, TCRdb called clones anew from the PCR reads. The V and J calls and clone size come from TCRdb's table, not from the authors' own analysis. The sample lists about 53,000 clones, more than 20% occurring once. This clonotype was obtained from a female donor with papillary thyroid cancer or a benign thyroid nodule (not recorded which). Some clones in this sample may be carry-over from other donors' samples. The chain is built from TRBV29-1 and TRBJ1-1, with TRBD1 matching over 7 bases. Sequencing input: blood. In DNA, the CDR3 is TGCAGCGCGAGGGAGGGGGCCGGCACTGAAGCTTTCTTT. This translates into CSAREGAGTEAFF.